Shown below are 25 T cell receptor beta chains from a single sample sequenced in a study of blood T cell repertoires in COVID-19. Repertoires were generated with immunoSEQ multiplex PCR, while TCRdb's copy carries only in-frame clones and drops some. In the table there are 250,000 to 350,000 clones, approximately 84% of which are singletons. The sequenced sample was peripheral blood. The receptors were gathered from a person between 65 and 79 years old with COVID-19, enrolled during active disease.

This chain connects TRBV29-1 to TRBJ2-7; 12 bases align to TRBD2. The CDR3 loop spans 14 amino acids. Germline V lookup: CDR1 SQVTM, CDR2 ANQGSEA. The V gene end was trimmed by 7 bases and the J gene end by 2 bases; junction bases not matched to a gene: 6. The DNA of the CDR3 is TGCAGCGGGAGGACTAGCGGGGCGACCTACGAGCAGTACTTC. Encoded protein: CSGRTSGATYEQYF.

The rearrangement links TRBV18 to TRBJ1-4; D is perhaps TRBD1 (5 bases). There are 19 residues in the CDR3. The ends were cut back, 4 bases at V and 7 bases at J, with 28 bases in the middle. The germline CDR1 and CDR2 sequences are KGHSH and LQKENI. CDR3 loop: CASSLNLNPSDRWGEKLFF. DNA of the CDR3: TGTGCCAGCTCACTTAACTTAAACCCCTCCGACAGATGGGGTGAAAAACTGTTTTTT.

The V gene is TRBV9, the J gene TRBJ2-1; D uncertain. The V and J ends lost 0 bases and 8 bases respectively, with 12 bases between them. From germline, CDR1 is SGDLS and CDR2 YYNGEE. This CDR3 has 14 residues. The CDR3 spells CASSVATTIHEQFF. In DNA form, the CDR3 reads TGTGCCAGCAGCGTAGCCACAACCATACATGAGCAGTTCTTC.

The V gene is TRBV2, the J gene TRBJ1-4; D ambiguous. V was shortened by 11 bases and J by 7 bases, with 11 bases between the two germline ends. Germline CDR1 reads SNHLY; CDR2 reads FYNNEI. This CDR3 comprises 11 residues. The CDR3 DNA reads TGTGCCGGCCGAGGCGGTGAAAAACTGTTTTTT. Translated: CAGRGGEKLFF.

V is TRBV4-3 and J is TRBJ2-1, with 9 nucleotides matching TRBD2. The CDR3 has 15 residues. J was trimmed by 8 bases and V by 1 base; bases with no gene match: 6. Germline V gene sequence: CDR1 LGHNA, CDR2 YSLEER. This chain's CDR3 is CASSQGVSGSYEQFF. The CDR3, as DNA: TGCGCCAGCAGCCAAGGGGTTAGCGGGAGTTATGAGCAGTTCTTC.

The chain joins TRBV28 to TRBJ1-2, with a possible D match to TRBD1 (6 bases). Per germline, CDR1 MDHEN and CDR2 SYDVKM. This CDR3 contains 13 residues. Trimming shortened V by 7 bases and J by 7 bases, and 16 bases separated the two germline ends. CDR3 sequence reads: CASTTAGALGYTF. The CDR3 coding sequence is TGTGCCAGCACTACGGCGGGGGCGCTTGGCTACACCTTC.

This rearrangement joins TRBV6-1 to TRBJ1-5; 7 nucleotides align to TRBD1. CDR1 is MNHNS, CDR2 SASEGT, per germline. This CDR3 spans 16 amino acids. With 3 bases clipped from V and 1 base from J, the junction kept 6 bases outside the gene matches. Here the CDR3 DNA reads TGTGCCAGCAGTGACAGGGGGTCCAAAAGCAATCAGCCCCAGCATTTT. It codes for CASSDRGSKSNQPQHF.

The rearrangement uses TRBV6-5 and TRBJ2-3, with TRBD2 matching over 8 bases. There are 16 residues in the CDR3. In germline, CDR1 is MNHEY, CDR2 SVGAGI. Trimming removed 0 bases from V and 3 bases from J; junction bases left unmatched: 5. This CDR3 is CASSYSFSGSTDTQYF. CDR3 coding DNA: TGTGCCAGCAGTTACTCGTTCAGCGGGAGTACAGATACGCAGTATTTT.

This clone was observed at least ten times. This chain uses TRBV11-2 with TRBJ2-7; the match to TRBD1 covers 7 bases. The junction had 7 bases not matched to a gene; V was cut back by 7 bases and J by 4 bases. This CDR3 spans 13 amino acids. CDR1 is SGHAT, CDR2 FQNNGV, per germline. The CDR3 is CASTNRGAYEQYF. CDR3 nucleotides: TGTGCCAGCACCAACAGGGGCGCGTACGAGCAGTACTTC.

This clone was seen just once. The chain combines TRBV5-4 with TRBJ2-2; TRBD2 matches 7 bases. There are 16 residues in the CDR3. Germline trimming cut 4 bases from V and 2 bases from J; bases unmatched to any gene: 8. Looked up from germline, CDR1 is SGHNT and CDR2 is YYREEE (reference sequence). CDR3 coding DNA: TGTGCCAGCAGCACCCCGGGACTATTTAACACCGGGGAGCTGTTTTTT. This sequence encodes CASSTPGLFNTGELFF.

The V and J genes are TRBV14 and TRBJ2-7; 10 bases line up with TRBD2. The CDR3 spans 16 residues. Germline loops: CDR1 SGHDN, CDR2 FVKESK. The V segment lost 0 bases and the J segment 2 bases; nucleotides outside the gene matches: 4. The CDR3 is CASSQEGLAGAYEQYF. The CDR3 region has the DNA TGTGCCAGCAGCCAAGAAGGCCTAGCGGGAGCCTACGAGCAGTACTTC.

This chain connects TRBV4-3 to TRBJ2-1, with 9 positions matching TRBD2. CDR1 and CDR2 (germline): LGHNA, YSLEER. The CDR3 runs to 16 residues. J gave up 5 bases and V 1 base, and 6 bases lay outside the gene matches. DNA for the CDR3: TGCGCCAGCAGCCAAGTTCGTCTAGCGGGACACAATGAGCAGTTCTTC. Translation gives CASSQVRLAGHNEQFF.

V usage is TRBV9 and J usage is TRBJ1-1, with D hard to call. The CDR3 is 15 amino acids. Germline V gives CDR1 SGDLS, CDR2 YYNGEE. Trimming stripped 0 bases from V and 0 bases from J, with 9 bases between. CDR3 in amino acids: CASSVVRGMNTEAFF. DNA of the CDR3: TGTGCCAGCAGCGTAGTTCGGGGTATGAACACTGAAGCTTTCTTT.

This clone was seen a handful of times. The chain has TRBV28 and TRBJ1-5; D is possibly TRBD1 (5 bases). The ends were cut back, 2 bases at V and 3 bases at J, with 11 bases in the middle. This CDR3 is 15 amino acids long. Germline V CDR1 and CDR2: MDHEN, SYDVKM. The CDR3 DNA reads as TGTGCCAGCAGTTTAGGTCCGGGACTCAATCAGCCCCAGCATTTT. Residues: CASSLGPGLNQPQHF.

The genes are TRBV3-1 (or the pseudogene TRBV3-2) and TRBJ2-2, with TRBD2 matching over 10 bases. Germline V gene sequence: CDR1 LGHDT, CDR2 YNNKEL (reference sequence). This CDR3 contains 16 residues. The trim removed 4 bases at V and 4 bases at J, leaving 6 bases unmatched. The CDR3 sequence is CASSRAGGSGTGELFF. CDR3 nucleotide sequence: TGTGCCAGCAGCCGAGCGGGAGGGTCGGGCACCGGGGAGCTGTTTTTT.

This clone was counted between two and nine times. The gene calls are TRBV19 and TRBJ2-2, with D possibly TRBD1 on 6 matching bases. The ends were cut back, 5 bases at V and 7 bases at J, with 17 bases in the middle. CDR1 is LNHDA, CDR2 SQIVND, per germline (reference sequence). This CDR3 is built from 15 residues. The CDR3 nucleotides are TGTGCCAGTAGTCCAGGGGTACGGGCAGTCGGGGAGCTGTTTTTT. Translation gives CASSPGVRAVGELFF.

J is TRBJ1-4 and V is TRBV5-6; D may be TRBD1 (6 bases). The V gene lost 5 bases and the J gene lost 4 bases, with 12 bases spanning the gap. The CDR3 has 14 residues. Germline CDR1 is SGHDT and CDR2 is YYEEEE. The CDR3 DNA reads as TGTGCCAGCAGTATGGACAGCCTTAATGAAAAACTGTTTTTT. The encoded protein is CASSMDSLNEKLFF. The entire variable domain, with the rest obtained from reference TRBV5-6 and TRBJ1-4, is as follows: DAGVTQSPTHLIKTRGQQVTLRCSPKSGHDTVSWYQQALGQGPQFIFQYYEEEERQRGNFPDRFSGHQFPNYSSELNVNALLLGDSALYLCASSMDSLNEKLFFGSGTQLSVL.

The rearrangement links TRBV15 to TRBJ2-7; possible D gene TRBD2, 7 bases. V lost 5 bases and J 3 bases, leaving 17 bases between the germline ends. The CDR3 has 15 residues. The germline CDR1 and CDR2 sequences are LNHNV and YYDKDF (reference sequence). CDR3 sequence (DNA): TGTGCCACCAGCCCGAGGGGGGGGAAAGGCTACGAGCAGTACTTC. Translation gives CATSPRGGKGYEQYF. Looking up the rest from reference TRBV15 and TRBJ2-7 gives the full variable domain: DAMVIQNPRYQVTQFGKPVTLSCSQTLNHNVMYWYQQKSSQAPKLLFHYYDKDFNNEADTPDNFQSRRPNTSFCFLDIRSPGLGDTAMYLCATSPRGGKGYEQYFGPGTRLTVT.

Notes on this clone: This specimen includes other DNA sequences encoding the same CDR3. The rearrangement joins TRBV3-1 (or the pseudogene TRBV3-2) to TRBJ2-3, with 10 bases matching TRBD2. Germline V CDR1 and CDR2: LGHDT, YNNKEL (reference sequence). Losses at the gene ends were 2 bases for V and 1 base for J; bases not matched to a gene: 0. The CDR3 covers 15 residues. The CDR3 loop is CASSQLAGGTDTQYF. CDR3 sequence (DNA): TGTGCCAGCAGCCAACTAGCGGGGGGCACAGATACGCAGTATTTT.

This rearrangement joins TRBV10-2 to TRBJ1-2; 7 nucleotides line up with TRBD1. Unmatched junction bases numbered 17, after V lost 8 bases and J lost 2 bases. Per germline, CDR1 WSHSY and CDR2 SAAADI. This CDR3 is 17 amino acids long. Written as DNA, the CDR3 is TGCGCCAGCCAGGAGCAGGGGGAGGCAGGATTCAACTATGGCTACACCTTC. The encoded protein is CASQEQGEAGFNYGYTF.

This clone was detected once. The J gene is TRBJ1-4, the V gene TRBV7-9, with 8 bases fitting TRBD1. Trimming cost V 5 bases and J 1 base; bases outside gene matches: 9. Germline CDR1 SEHNR, CDR2 FQNEAQ (reference sequence). The CDR3 has 17 amino acids. CDR3 bases: TGTGCCAGCAGCCACAGGACAGGGAAAAAAACTAATGAAAAACTGTTTTTT. Residues: CASSHRTGKKTNEKLFF. Together with reference TRBV7-9 and TRBJ1-4, the CDR3 gives the full variable domain: DTGVSQNPRHKITKRGQNVTFRCDPISEHNRLYWYRQTLGQGPEFLTYFQNEAQLEKSRLLSDRFSAERPKGSFSTLEIQRTEQGDSAMYLCASSHRTGKKTNEKLFFGSGTQLSVL.

J is TRBJ2-1 and V is TRBV6-2 or TRBV6-3; 9 nucleotides line up with TRBD2. The CDR3 consists of 17 residues. J gave up 8 bases and V 0 bases, and 11 bases lay outside the gene matches. The germline V gene has CDR1 MNHEY and CDR2 SVGEGT. Here the CDR3 DNA reads TGTGCCAGCAGTTACTCGACTCGAGTAGCGGGAGTAGATGAGCAGTTCTTC. Residues: CASSYSTRVAGVDEQFF.

This clone has only one observation. The chain carries TRBV5-1 and TRBJ2-7, with a weak D call TRBD2 (5 bases). The length of the CDR3 is 14 residues. The ends were cut back, 4 bases at V and 0 bases at J, with 11 bases in the middle. CDR1 is SGHRS, CDR2 YFSETQ, per germline. CDR3 in amino acids: CASSGGGFSYEQYF. For the CDR3, the DNA is TGCGCCAGCAGCGGAGGCGGGTTCTCCTACGAGCAGTACTTC. Full variable domain (outside the CDR3, taken from reference TRBV5-1 and TRBJ2-7): KAGVTQTPRYLIKTRGQQVTLSCSPISGHRSVSWYQQTPGQGLQFLFEYFSETQRNKGNFPGRFSGRQFSNSRSEMNVSTLELGDSALYLCASSGGGFSYEQYFGPGTRLTVT.

The genes are TRBV28 and TRBJ1-5; weak D call: TRBD1 (6 bases). Between the trimmed V and J ends, which lost 1 base and 9 bases, there was a span of 16 bases. The V gene's germline CDR1 is MDHEN and CDR2 SYDVKM. There are 15 residues in the CDR3. CDR3 in amino acids: CASSLLSGVGRPQHF. CDR3 nucleotides: TGTGCCAGCAGTTTATTGTCAGGGGTGGGACGGCCCCAGCATTTT.

CDR3: CASSLVQGGNYEQYF. In nucleotides, the CDR3 is TGCGCCAGCAGCTTGGTGCAGGGGGGTAACTACGAGCAGTACTTC. This chain connects TRBV5-1 to TRBJ2-7, with TRBD1 as a possible D gene (7 bases). The germline V and J ends were trimmed by 0 bases and 3 bases, with 13 bases remaining between them. The CDR3 runs to 15 residues. The germline V gene encodes CDR1 SGHRS and CDR2 YFSETQ.